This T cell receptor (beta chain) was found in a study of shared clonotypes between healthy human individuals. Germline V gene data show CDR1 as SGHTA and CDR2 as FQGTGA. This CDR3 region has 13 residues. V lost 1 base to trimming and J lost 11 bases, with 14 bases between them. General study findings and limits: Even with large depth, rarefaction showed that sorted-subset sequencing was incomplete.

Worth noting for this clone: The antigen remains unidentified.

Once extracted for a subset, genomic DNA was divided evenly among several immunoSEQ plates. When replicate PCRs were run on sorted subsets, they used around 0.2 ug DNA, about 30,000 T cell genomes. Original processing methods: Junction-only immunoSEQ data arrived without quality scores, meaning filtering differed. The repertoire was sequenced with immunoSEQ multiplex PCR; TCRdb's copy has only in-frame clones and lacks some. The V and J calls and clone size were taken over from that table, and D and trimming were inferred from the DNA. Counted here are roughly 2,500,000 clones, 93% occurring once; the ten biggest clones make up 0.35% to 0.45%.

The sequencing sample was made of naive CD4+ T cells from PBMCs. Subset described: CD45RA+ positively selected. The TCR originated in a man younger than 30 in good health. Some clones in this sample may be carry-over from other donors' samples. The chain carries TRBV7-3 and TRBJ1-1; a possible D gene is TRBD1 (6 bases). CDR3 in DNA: TGTGCCAGCAGCTTAAGGGCAGGGGAGAAGGCTTTCTTT. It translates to CASSLRAGEKAFF.